These T cell receptor beta chains were read from a single sample in a study of shared clonotypes between healthy human individuals. The table came from immunoSEQ multiplex PCR; TCRdb's copy has only in-frame clones and leaves some out. The top ten hold 0.45% of the sample, which has approximately 1.5 million clones, 95% to 99% seen once. Sequencing was done on a sample of naive CD4+ T cells sorted from blood. The receptors were sampled from a man younger than 40 in good health. Both conserved end residues are part of each CDR3. The D gene is left open where the match is weak.

>.|17|TRBJ2-3|TRBV11-2
TGTGCCAGCAGCTTAGATTTGAGGGGGGGGGACACAGATACGCAGTATTTT
CASSLDLRGGDTDTQYF
>TRBD2|15|TRBJ2-1|TRBV11-2
TGTGCCAGCAGCTTAGAATCGGGAGGGCTTAGTGAGCAGTTCTTC
CASSLESGGLSEQFF
>TRBD2|17|TRBJ2-1|TRBV30
TGTGTGACAAACTCGGGACTAGCAAGTTCGTCCTACAATGAGCAGTTCTTC
CVTNSGLASSSYNEQFF
>.|15|TRBJ2-7|TRBV28
TGTGCCAGCAGTTGGGGTTTGGGGTACTCCTACGAGCAGTACTTC
CASSWGLGYSYEQYF
>TRBD1|15|TRBJ2-7|TRBV9
TGTGCCAGCAGCGCACGGGACAGGGGGTTTTACGAGCAGTACTTC
CASSARDRGFYEQYF
>TRBD2|18|TRBJ2-1|TRBV5-1
TGCGCCAGCAGCCCCTCCATTTATAGCGGGAGGGCCGACAATGAGCAGTTCTTC
CASSPSIYSGRADNEQFF
>.|15|TRBJ2-2|TRBV28
TGTGCCAGCAGTTCGACAGGTTCTAACACCGGGGAGCTGTTTTTT
CASSSTGSNTGELFF
>TRBD2|16|TRBJ2-2|TRBV11-2
TGTGCCAGCAGCACCCGACTAGCGGGTGACACCGGGGAGCTGTTTTTT
CASSTRLAGDTGELFF
>.|12|TRBJ1-1|TRBV18
TGTGCCAGCTCACCAGGGGCGGCTGAAGCTTTCTTT
CASSPGAAEAFF
>.|15|TRBJ2-1|TRBV7-9
TGTGCCAGCAGCTCCCGGGGGGCAACTTACAATGAGCAGTTCTTC
CASSSRGATYNEQFF
>.|15|TRBJ2-1|TRBV5-1
TGCGCCAGCAGCTTGAGTGGGACAAGAAACAATGAGCAGTTCTTC
CASSLSGTRNNEQFF